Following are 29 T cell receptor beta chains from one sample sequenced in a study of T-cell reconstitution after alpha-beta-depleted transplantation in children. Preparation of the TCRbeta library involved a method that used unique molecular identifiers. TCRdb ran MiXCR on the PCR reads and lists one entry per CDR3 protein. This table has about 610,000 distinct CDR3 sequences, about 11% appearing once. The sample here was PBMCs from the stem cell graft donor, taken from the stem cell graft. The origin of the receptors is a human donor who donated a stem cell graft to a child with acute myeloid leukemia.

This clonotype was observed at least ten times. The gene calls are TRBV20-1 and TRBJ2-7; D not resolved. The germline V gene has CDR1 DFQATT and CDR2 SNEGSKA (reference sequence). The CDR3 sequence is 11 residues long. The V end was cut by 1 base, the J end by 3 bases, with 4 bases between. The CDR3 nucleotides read TGCAGTGCTAGAGCCGACTACGAGCAGTACTTC. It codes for CSARADYEQYF.

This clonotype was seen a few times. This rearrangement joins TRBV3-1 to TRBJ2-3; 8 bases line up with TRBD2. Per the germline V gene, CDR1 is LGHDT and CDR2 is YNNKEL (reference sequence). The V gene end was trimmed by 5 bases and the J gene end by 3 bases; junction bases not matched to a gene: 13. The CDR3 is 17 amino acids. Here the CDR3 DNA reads TGTGCCAGCAGCGCGAGGGGAGCGGGAGTTCTTACAGATACGCAGTATTTT. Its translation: CASSARGAGVLTDTQYF.

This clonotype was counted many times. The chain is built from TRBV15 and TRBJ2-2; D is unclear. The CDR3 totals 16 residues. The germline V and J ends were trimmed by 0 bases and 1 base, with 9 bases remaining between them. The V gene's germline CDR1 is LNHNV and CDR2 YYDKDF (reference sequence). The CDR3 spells CATSRDGVRNTGELFF. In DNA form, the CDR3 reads TGTGCCACCAGCAGAGATGGGGTTAGGAACACCGGGGAGCTGTTTTTT.

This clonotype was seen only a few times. The CDR3 spells CASSQDYPARTSTDTQYF. CDR3 DNA sequence: TGTGCCAGCAGCCAAGATTACCCCGCCCGGACTAGCACAGATACGCAGTATTTT. The chain employs TRBV3-1 and TRBJ2-3; a possible D gene is TRBD2 (5 bases). The CDR3 has 18 amino acids. With 0 bases removed from V and 0 bases from J, the gap between germline ends came to 16 bases. The V gene's germline CDR1 is LGHDT and CDR2 YNNKEL (reference sequence).

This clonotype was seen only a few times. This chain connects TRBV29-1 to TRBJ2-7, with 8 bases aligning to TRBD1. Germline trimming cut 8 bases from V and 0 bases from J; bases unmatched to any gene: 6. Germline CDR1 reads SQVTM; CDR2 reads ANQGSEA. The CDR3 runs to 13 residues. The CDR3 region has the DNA TGCAGCTTCCCGGACAGGGTCTCCTACGAGCAGTACTTC. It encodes CSFPDRVSYEQYF.

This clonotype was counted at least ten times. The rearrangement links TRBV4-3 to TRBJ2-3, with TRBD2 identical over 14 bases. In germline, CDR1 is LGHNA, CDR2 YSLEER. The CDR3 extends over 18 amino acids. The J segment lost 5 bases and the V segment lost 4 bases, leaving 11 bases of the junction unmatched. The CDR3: CASSLAGAGLAGEDTQYF. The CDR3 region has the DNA TGCGCCAGCAGCCTCGCGGGAGCGGGACTAGCGGGAGAAGATACGCAGTATTTT.

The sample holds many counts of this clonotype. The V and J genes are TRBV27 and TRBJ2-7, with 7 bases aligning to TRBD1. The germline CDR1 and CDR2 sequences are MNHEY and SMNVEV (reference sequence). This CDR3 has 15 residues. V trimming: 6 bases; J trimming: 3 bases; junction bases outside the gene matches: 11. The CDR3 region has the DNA TGTGCCAGCAGCTTGGTGTTTAGGGGGCTCTACGAGCAGTACTTC. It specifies CASSLVFRGLYEQYF.

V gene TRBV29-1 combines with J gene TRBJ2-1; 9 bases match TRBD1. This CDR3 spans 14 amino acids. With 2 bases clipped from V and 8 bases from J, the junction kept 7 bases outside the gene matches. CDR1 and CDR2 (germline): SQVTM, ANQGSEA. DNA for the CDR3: TGCAGCGTTGAAAAGGACAGGGGTGTCGATGAGCAGTTCTTC. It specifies CSVEKDRGVDEQFF.

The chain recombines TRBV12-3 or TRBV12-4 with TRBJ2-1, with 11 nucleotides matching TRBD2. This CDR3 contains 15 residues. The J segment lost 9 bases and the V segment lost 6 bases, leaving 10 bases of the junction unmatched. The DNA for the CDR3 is TGTGCCAGCAGGATAGCTAGCGGGAGGCAGGGTGAGCAGTTCTTC. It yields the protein CASRIASGRQGEQFF.

As DNA, the CDR3 is TGCAGCGTCGTTACAGGGGGCACCGGGGAGCTGTTTTTT. Its translation is CSVVTGGTGELFF. V and J are TRBV29-1 and TRBJ2-2; the match to TRBD1 covers 8 bases. Germline lookup yields CDR1 SQVTM and CDR2 ANQGSEA. CDR3 size: 13 residues. The V segment lost 6 bases and the J segment 4 bases; nucleotides outside the gene matches: 4.

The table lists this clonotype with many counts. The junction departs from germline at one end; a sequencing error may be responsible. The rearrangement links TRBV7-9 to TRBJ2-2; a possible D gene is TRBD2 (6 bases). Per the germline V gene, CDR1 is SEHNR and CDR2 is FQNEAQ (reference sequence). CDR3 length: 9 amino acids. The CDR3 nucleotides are TGTGCCAGCAGCTTCCCGGGGGTTTTT. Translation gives CASSFPGVF.

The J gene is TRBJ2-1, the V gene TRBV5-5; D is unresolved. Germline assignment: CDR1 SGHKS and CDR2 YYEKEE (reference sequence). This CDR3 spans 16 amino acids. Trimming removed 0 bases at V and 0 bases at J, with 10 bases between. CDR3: CASSLAFRNSYNEQFF. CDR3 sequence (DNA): TGTGCCAGCAGCTTGGCCTTCAGAAACTCCTACAATGAGCAGTTCTTC.

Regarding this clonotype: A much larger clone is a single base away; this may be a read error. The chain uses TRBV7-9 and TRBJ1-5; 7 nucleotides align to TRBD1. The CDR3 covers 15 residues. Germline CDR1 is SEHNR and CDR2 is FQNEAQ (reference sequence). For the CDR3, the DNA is TGTGCCAGCGGCTTCGACAGGGTCCCCAATCAGCCCCAGCATTTT. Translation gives CASGFDRVPNQPQHF.

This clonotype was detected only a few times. The DNA of the CDR3 is TGTGCCAGCAGCCCCAGAGCGAATTCGGCCCTCCACTTT. Protein sequence: CASSPRANSALHF. V gene TRBV6-1 combines with J gene TRBJ1-6; no firm D call. Germline V lookup: CDR1 MNHNS, CDR2 SASEGT. The CDR3 runs to 13 residues. With 6 bases removed from V and 14 bases from J, the gap between germline ends came to 17 bases.

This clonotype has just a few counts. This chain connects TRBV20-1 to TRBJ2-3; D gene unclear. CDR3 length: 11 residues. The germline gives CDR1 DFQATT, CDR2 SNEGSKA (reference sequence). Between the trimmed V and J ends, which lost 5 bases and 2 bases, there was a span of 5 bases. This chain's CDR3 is CSALLTDTQYF. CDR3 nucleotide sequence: TGCAGTGCTCTTCTCACAGATACGCAGTATTTT.

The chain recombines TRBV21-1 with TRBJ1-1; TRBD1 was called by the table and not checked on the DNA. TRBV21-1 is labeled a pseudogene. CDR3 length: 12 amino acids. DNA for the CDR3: TGTGCCAGCGGGGGTGGGAACACTGAAGCTTTCTTT. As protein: CASGGGNTEAFF.

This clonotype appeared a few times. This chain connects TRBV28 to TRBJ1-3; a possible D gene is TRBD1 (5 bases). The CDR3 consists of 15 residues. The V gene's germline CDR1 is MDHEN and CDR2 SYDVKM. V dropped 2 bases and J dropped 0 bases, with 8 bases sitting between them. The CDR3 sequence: CASSLGGISGNTIYF. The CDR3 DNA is TGTGCCAGCAGTTTAGGGGGGATCTCTGGAAACACCATATATTTT.

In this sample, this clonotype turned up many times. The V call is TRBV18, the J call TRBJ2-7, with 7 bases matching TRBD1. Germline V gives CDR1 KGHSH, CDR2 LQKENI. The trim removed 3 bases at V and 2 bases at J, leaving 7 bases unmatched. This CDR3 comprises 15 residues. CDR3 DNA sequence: TGTGCCAGCTCACCCTCCGGGACAGTAGCCTACGAGCAGTACTTC. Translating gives CASSPSGTVAYEQYF.

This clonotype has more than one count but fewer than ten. CDR3 sequence reads: CASSLSIQTRGFDEQYF. Written as DNA, the CDR3 is TGTGCCAGCAGCTTAAGTATACAGACACGGGGGTTCGACGAGCAGTACTTC. The gene calls are TRBV7-2 and TRBJ2-7; D may be TRBD2 (6 bases). This CDR3 has 17 residues. CDR1 and CDR2 (germline): SGHTA, FQGNSA. V was shortened by 2 bases and J by 5 bases, with 22 bases between the two germline ends. The variable domain in full, with the rest retrieved from reference TRBV7-2 and TRBJ2-7, is GAGVSQSPSNKVTEKGKDVELRCDPISGHTALYWYRQSLGQGLEFLIYFQGNSAPDKSGLPSDRFSAERTGGSVSTLTIQRTQQEDSAVYLCASSLSIQTRGFDEQYFGPGTRLTVT.

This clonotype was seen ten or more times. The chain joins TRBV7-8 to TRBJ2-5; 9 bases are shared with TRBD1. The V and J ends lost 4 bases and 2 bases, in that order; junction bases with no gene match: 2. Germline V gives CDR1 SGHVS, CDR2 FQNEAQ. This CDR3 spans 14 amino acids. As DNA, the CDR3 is TGTGCCAGCAGCTCCGGACAGGGGCAAGAGACCCAGTACTTC. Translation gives CASSSGQGQETQYF.

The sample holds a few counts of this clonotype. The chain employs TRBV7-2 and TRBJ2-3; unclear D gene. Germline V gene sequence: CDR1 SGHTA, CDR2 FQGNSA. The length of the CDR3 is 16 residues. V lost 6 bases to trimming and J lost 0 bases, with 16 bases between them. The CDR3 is CASRPDWLTSTDTQYF. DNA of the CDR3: TGTGCCAGCAGGCCCGACTGGTTGACTAGCACAGATACGCAGTATTTT.

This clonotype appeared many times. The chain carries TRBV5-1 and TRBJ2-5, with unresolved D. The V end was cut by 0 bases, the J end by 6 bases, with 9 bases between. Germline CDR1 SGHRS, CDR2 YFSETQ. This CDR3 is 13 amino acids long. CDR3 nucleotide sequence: TGCGCCAGCAGCTTGGACGGCTATCAGACCCAGTACTTC. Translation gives CASSLDGYQTQYF. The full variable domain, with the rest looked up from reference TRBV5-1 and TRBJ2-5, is KAGVTQTPRYLIKTRGQQVTLSCSPISGHRSVSWYQQTPGQGLQFLFEYFSETQRNKGNFPGRFSGRQFSNSRSEMNVSTLELGDSALYLCASSLDGYQTQYFGPGTRLLVL.

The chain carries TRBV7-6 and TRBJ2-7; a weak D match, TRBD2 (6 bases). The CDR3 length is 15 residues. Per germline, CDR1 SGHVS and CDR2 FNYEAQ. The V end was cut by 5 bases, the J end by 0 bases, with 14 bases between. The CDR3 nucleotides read TGTGCCAGCAGCCTTCAGGAGGGTATCTCCTACGAGCAGTACTTC. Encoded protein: CASSLQEGISYEQYF.

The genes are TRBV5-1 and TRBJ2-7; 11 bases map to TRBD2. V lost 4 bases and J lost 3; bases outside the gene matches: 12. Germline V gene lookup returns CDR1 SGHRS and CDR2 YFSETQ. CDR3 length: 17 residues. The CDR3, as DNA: TGCGCCAGCAGCCCGCTTCGAGGGACTAGCGGAGTCTACGAGCAGTACTTC. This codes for CASSPLRGTSGVYEQYF.

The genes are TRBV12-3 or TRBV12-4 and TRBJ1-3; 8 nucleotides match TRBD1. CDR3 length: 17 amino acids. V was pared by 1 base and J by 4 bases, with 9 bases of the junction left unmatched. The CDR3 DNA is TGTGCCAGCAGTTTAGGAGGCCCAGGGGGCAGGGGAAACACCATATATTTT. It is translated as CASSLGGPGGRGNTIYF.

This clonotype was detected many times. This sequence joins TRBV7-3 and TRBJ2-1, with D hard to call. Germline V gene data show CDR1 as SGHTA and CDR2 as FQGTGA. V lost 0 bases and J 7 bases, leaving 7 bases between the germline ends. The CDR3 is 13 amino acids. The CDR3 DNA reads TGTGCCAGCAGCTTAACTAGCCTGAATGAGCAGTTCTTC. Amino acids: CASSLTSLNEQFF.

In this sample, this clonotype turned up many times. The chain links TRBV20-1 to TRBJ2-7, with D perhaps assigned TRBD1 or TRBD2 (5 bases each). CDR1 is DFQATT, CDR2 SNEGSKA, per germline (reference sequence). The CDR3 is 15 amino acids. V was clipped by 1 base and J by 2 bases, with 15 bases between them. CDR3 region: CSARGYLGVTYEQYF. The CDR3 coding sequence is TGCAGTGCTAGAGGTTACCTGGGGGTGACCTACGAGCAGTACTTC.

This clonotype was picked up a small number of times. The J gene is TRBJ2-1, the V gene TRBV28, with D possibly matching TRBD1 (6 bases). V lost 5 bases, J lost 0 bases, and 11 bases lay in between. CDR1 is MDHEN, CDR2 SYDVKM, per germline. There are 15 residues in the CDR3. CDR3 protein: CASSEGGASYNEQFF. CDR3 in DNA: TGTGCCAGCAGTGAAGGGGGAGCCTCCTACAATGAGCAGTTCTTC.

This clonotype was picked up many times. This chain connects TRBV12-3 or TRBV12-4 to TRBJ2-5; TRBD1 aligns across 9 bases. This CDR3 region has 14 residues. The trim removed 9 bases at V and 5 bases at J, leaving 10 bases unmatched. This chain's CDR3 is CASSGTGKSETQYF. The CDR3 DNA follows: TGTGCCAGTTCGGGGACAGGGAAATCGGAGACCCAGTACTTC.